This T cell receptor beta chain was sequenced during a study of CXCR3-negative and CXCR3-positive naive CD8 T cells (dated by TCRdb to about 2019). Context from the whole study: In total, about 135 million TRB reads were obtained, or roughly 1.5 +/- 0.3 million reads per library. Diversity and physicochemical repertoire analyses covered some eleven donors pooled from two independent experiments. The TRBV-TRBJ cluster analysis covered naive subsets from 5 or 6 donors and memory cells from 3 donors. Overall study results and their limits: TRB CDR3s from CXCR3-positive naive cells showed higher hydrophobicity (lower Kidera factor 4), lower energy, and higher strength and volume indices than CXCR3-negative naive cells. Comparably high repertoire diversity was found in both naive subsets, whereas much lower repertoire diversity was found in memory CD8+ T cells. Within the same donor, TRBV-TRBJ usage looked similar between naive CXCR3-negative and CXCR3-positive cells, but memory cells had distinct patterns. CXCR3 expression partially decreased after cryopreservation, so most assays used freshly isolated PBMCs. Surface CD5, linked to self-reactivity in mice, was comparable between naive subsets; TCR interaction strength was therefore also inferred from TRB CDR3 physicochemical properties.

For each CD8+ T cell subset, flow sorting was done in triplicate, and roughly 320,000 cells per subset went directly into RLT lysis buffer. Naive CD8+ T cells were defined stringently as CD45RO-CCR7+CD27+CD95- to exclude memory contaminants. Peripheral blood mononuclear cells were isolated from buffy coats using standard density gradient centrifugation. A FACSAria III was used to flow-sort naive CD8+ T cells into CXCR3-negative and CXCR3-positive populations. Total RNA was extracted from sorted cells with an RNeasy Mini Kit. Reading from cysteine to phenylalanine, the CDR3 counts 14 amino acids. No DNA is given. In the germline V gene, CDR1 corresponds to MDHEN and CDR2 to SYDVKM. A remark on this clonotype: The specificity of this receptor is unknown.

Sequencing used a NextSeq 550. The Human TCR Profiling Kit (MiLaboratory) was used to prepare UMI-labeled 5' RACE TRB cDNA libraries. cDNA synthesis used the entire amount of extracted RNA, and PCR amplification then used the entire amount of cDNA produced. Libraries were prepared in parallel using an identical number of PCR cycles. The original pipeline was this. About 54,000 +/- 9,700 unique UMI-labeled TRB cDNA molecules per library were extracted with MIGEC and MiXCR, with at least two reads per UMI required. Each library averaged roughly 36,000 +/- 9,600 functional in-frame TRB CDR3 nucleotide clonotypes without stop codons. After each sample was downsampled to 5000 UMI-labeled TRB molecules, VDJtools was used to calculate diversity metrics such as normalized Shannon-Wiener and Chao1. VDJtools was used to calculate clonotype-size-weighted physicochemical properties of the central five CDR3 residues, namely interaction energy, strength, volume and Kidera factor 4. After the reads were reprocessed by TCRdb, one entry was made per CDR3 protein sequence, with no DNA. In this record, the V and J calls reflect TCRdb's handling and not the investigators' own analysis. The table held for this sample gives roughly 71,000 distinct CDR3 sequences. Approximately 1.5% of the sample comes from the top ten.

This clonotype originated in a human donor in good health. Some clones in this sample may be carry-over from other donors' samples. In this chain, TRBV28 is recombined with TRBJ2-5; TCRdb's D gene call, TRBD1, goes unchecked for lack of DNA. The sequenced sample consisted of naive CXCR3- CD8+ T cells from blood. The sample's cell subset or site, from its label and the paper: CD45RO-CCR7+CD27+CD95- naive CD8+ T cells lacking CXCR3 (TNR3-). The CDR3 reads CASSRTGEAETQYF.